This TCR beta chain is drawn from a study of PD-1 blockade in classical Hodgkin lymphoma. As to time point: cycle 4 day 1 (C4D1), after more than five weeks of nivolumab. All trial patients relapsed after autologous stem cell transplantation. Sequenced by immunoSEQ multiplex PCR; TCRdb stores in-frame clones only, minus some. In the table there are approximately 44,000 clones, 60% to 80% of which are singletons. Concerning this clone itself: Its antigen remains unidentified.

CDR3 length: 17 residues. Deletions cut 6 bases from V and 0 bases from J, with 15 bases between. CDR1 is SNHLY and CDR2 is FYNNEI in the germline V gene. Broader study findings: Complete responders possessed baseline diversity comparable to newly diagnosed patients.

The chain couples TRBV2 to TRBJ2-6; possible D gene TRBD2, 5 bases. The origin of this receptor is a human donor with classical Hodgkin lymphoma. The sequenced sample was peripheral blood mononuclear cells (PBMCs), obtained before the fourth cycle of nivolumab. CDR3: CASREDGFFSGANVLTF. CDR3 in DNA: TGTGCCAGCAGGGAGGACGGATTTTTCTCTGGGGCCAACGTCCTGACTTTC. Looking up the rest from reference TRBV2 and TRBJ2-6 gives the full variable domain: EPEVTQTPSHQVTQMGQEVILRCVPISNHLYFYWYRQILGQKVEFLVSFYNNEISEKSEIFDDQFSVERPDGSNFTLKIRSTKLEDSAMYFCASREDGFFSGANVLTFGAGSRLTVL.